This T cell receptor (beta chain) was recorded in a study of human T cells and chemical hapten exposure. This clonotype was seen more than once but under ten times. Time point meaning: patch test 3, about 24 weeks after DPC sensitization. Treatment in this sample: therapeutic diphenylcyclopropenone sensitization with weekly scalp DPC. Blood sampling preceded each patch test application. Donation of samples came from alopecia patients who were 18 to 70 years old and suitable for DPC. The CDR3 sequence is 15 residues long. Deletions cut 2 bases from V and 6 bases from J, with 13 bases between. From germline, CDR1 is MNHEY and CDR2 SVGAGI. What the library attached to individual cDNA molecules were unique molecular identifiers. TCRdb reanalysed the RACE reads using MiXCR and keeps one entry per CDR3 protein. The table lists about 200,000 distinct CDR3 sequences, approximately 24% of them singletons.

The receptor comes from a woman in her 40s with alopecia areata. Some clones in this sample may be carry-over from other donors' samples. This chain joins TRBV6-5 and TRBJ2-2; perhaps TRBD2 as D (6 bases). This sample comprised whole blood, obtained in connection with sensitization to the hapten diphenylcyclopropenone (DPC). The CDR3 DNA reads as TGTGCCAGCAGTTACATCCCGACTAGTCCCGGGGAGCTGTTTTTT. This sequence encodes CASSYIPTSPGELFF.